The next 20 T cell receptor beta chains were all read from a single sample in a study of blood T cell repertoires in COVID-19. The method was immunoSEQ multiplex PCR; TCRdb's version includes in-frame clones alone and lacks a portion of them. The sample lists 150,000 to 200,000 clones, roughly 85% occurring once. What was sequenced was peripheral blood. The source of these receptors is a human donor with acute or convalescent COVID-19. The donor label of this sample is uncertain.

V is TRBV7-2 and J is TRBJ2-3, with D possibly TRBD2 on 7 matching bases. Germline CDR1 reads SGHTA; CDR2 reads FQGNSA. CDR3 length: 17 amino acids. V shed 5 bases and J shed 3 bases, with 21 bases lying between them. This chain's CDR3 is CASSLRQGGAGTDTQYF. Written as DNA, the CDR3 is TGTGCCAGCAGCCTACGACAAGGGGGGGCAGGTACAGATACGCAGTATTTT.

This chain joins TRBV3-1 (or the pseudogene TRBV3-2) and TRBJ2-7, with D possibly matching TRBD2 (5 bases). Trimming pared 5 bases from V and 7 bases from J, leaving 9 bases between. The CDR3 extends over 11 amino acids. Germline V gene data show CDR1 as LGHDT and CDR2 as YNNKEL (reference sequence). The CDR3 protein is CASSSSGEQYF. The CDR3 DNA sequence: TGTGCCAGCAGCTCCTCGGGGGAGCAGTACTTC.

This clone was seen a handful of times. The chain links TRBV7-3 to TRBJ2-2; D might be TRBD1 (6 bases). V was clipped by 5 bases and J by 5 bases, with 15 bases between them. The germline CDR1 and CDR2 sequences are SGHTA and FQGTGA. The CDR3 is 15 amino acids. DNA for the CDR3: TGTGCCAGCAGCCCTCGAGAACAGGGAACCGGGGAGCTGTTTTTT. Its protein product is CASSPREQGTGELFF.

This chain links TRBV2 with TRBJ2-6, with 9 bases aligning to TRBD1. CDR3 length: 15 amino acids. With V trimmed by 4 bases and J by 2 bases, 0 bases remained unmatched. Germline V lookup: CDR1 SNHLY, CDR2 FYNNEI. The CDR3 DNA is TGTGCCAGCAGTGGACAGGGGGCTGGGGCCAACGTCCTGACTTTC. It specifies CASSGQGAGANVLTF.

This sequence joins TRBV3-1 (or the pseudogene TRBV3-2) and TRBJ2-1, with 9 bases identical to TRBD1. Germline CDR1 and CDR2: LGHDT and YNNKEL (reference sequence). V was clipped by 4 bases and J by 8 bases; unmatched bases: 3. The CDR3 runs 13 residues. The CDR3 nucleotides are TGTGCCAGCAGCCTCGGACAGGGGTATGAGCAGTTCTTC. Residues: CASSLGQGYEQFF.

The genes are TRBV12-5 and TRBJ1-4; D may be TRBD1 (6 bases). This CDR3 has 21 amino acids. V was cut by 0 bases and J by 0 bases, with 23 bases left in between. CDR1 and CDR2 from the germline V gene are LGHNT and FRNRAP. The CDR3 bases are TGTGCTAGTGGTTTGGTAAACGGACAGCCAAAAAAGCTGCCAACTAATGAAAAACTGTTTTTT. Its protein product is CASGLVNGQPKKLPTNEKLFF.

For the CDR3, the DNA is TGTGCCAGCTCACCCTTTACAGGGGATCAGCCCCAGCATTTT. Its protein is CASSPFTGDQPQHF. The chain uses TRBV18 and TRBJ1-5; 7 positions match TRBD1. V dropped 3 bases and J dropped 5; count of bases not matched to a gene: 4. In germline, CDR1 is KGHSH, CDR2 LQKENI. The CDR3 has 14 residues. Full variable domain (outside the CDR3, taken from reference TRBV18 and TRBJ1-5): NAGVMQNPRHLVRRRGQEARLRCSPMKGHSHVYWYRQLPEEGLKFMVYLQKENIIDESGMPKERFSAEFPKEGPSILRIQQVVRGDSAAYFCASSPFTGDQPQHFGDGTRLSIL.

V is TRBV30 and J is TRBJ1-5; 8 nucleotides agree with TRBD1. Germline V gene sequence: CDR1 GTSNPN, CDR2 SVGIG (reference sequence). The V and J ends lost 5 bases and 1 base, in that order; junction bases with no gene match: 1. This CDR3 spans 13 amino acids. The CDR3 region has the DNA TGTGCCTGGGGGGACAGGAGCAATCAGCCCCAGCATTTT. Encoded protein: CAWGDRSNQPQHF. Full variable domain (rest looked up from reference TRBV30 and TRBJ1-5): SQTIHQWPATLVQPVGSPLSLECTVEGTSNPNLYWYRQAAGRGLQLLFYSVGIGQISSEVPQNLSASRPQDRQFILSSKKLLLSDSGFYLCAWGDRSNQPQHFGDGTRLSIL.

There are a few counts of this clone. The CDR3 protein is CASIQFGGSGYTF. The CDR3 bases are TGTGCCAGCATTCAGTTCGGGGGGTCGGGCTACACCTTC. This sequence joins TRBV12-3 or TRBV12-4 and TRBJ1-2; TRBD1 is a possible D gene (5 bases). The CDR3 length is 13 residues. The V and J ends lost 7 bases and 8 bases respectively, with 17 bases between them.

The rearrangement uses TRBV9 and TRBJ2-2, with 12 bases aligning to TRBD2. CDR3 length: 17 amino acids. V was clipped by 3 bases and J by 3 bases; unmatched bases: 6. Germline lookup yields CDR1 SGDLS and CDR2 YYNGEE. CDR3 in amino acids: CASSATSGGEYTGELFF. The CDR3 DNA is TGTGCCAGCAGCGCGACTAGCGGGGGAGAGTACACCGGGGAGCTGTTTTTT.

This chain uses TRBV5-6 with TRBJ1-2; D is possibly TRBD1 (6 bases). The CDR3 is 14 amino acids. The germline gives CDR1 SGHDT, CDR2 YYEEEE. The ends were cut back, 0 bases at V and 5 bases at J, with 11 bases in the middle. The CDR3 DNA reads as TGTGCCAGCAGCTTGGCCCGGACAGTTTATGGCTACACCTTC. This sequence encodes CASSLARTVYGYTF.

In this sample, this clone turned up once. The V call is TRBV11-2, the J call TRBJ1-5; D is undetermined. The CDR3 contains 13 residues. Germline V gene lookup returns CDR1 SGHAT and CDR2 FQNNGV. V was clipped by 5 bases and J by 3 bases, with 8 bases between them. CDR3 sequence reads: CASSPDYNQPQHF. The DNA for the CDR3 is TGTGCCAGCAGCCCCGACTACAATCAGCCCCAGCATTTT. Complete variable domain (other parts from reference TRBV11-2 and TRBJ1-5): EAGVAQSPRYKIIEKRQSVAFWCNPISGHATLYWYQQILGQGPKLLIQFQNNGVVDDSQLPKDRFSAERLKGVDSTLKIQPAKLEDSAVYLCASSPDYNQPQHFGDGTRLSIL.

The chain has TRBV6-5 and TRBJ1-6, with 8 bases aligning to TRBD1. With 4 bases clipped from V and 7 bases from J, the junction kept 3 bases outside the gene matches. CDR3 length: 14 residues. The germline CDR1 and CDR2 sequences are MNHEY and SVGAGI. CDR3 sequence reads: CASSSDRENSPLHF. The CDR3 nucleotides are TGTGCCAGCAGTTCGGACAGGGAGAATTCACCCCTCCACTTT.

The CDR3 loop reads CASERTGGTYEQYF. The CDR3 DNA is TGCGCCAGCGAACGGACAGGGGGCACCTACGAGCAGTACTTC. The chain joins TRBV5-1 to TRBJ2-7; 11 bases align to TRBD1. Germline CDR1 reads SGHRS; CDR2 reads YFSETQ. J lost 2 bases, V lost 7 bases, and 5 bases had no gene match. The CDR3 totals 14 residues.

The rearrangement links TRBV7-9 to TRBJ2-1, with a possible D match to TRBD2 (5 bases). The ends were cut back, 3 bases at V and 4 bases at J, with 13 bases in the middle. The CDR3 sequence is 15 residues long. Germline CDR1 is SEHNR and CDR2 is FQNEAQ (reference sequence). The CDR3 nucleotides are TGTGCCAGCAGCTTTCGAGCGGCGCTATACAATGAGCAGTTCTTC. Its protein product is CASSFRAALYNEQFF.

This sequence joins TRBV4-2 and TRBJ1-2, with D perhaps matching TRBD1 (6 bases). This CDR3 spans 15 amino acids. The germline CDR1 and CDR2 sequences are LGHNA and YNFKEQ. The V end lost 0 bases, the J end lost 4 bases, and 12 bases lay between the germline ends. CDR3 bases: TGTGCCAGCAGCCAAGAAAGCAGGGGAGCCTATGGCTACACCTTC. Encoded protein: CASSQESRGAYGYTF.

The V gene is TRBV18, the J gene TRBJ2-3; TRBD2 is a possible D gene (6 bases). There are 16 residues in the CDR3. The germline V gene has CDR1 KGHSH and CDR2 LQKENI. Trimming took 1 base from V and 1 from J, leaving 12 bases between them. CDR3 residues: CASSPLGGPRTDTQYF. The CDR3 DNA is TGTGCCAGCTCACCACTCGGGGGTCCCCGCACAGATACGCAGTATTTT.

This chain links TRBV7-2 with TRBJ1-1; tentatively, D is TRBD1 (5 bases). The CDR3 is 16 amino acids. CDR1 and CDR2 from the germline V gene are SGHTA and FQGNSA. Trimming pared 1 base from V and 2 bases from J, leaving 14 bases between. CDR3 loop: CASSLELGAGNTEAFF. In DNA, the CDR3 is TGTGCCAGCAGCTTAGAGTTAGGGGCAGGCAACACTGAAGCTTTCTTT.

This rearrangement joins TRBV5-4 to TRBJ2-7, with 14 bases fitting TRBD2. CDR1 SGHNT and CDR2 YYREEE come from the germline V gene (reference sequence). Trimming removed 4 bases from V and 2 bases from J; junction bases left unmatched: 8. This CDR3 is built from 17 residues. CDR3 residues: CASSLGTSGGSAYEQYF. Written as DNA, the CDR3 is TGTGCCAGCAGCCTGGGGACTAGCGGGGGTTCGGCCTACGAGCAGTACTTC.

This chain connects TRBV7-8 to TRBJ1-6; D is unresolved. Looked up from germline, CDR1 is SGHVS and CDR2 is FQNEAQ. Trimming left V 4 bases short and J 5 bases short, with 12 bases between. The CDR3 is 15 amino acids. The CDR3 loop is CASSSAGYNNSPLHF. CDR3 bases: TGTGCCAGCAGCTCCGCGGGATATAATAATTCACCCCTCCACTTT.